This T cell receptor (beta chain) was obtained from a study of Graves' ophthalmopathy and Graves' hyperthyroidism. Findings and limits, study-wide: Blood repertoires reportedly contained most expanded thyroid clonotypes above 0.001 frequency.

Germline values: CDR1 SGHTA, CDR2 FQGNSA. The CDR3 length is 17 residues. V shed 0 bases, J shed 3 bases, and the junction held 6 bases outside the gene matches. This clonotype was observed a few times. Its specificity is unknown. Exclusion applied to patients with other autoimmune diseases, uncontrolled infections, pregnancy or lactation. Fresh peripheral blood (more than 9 ml) yielded the PBMCs. Using RNA transcripts, the TCR beta CDR3 regions were amplified. RT-PCR with HTBI primers came first, then second-round multiplex PCR. MiXCR, applied by TCRdb to the multiplex PCR reads, yields one record per CDR3 protein. The sample yields hundreds of thousands of distinct CDR3 sequences, roughly 14% seen once.

The sample comprised blood. V usage is TRBV7-2 and J usage is TRBJ1-5, with 9 bases that match TRBD1. The TCR originated in a woman aged 25 to 45 with Graves' ophthalmopathy. This CDR3 reads CASSLARDRVVNQPQHF. Here the CDR3 DNA reads TGTGCCAGCAGCTTAGCGCGGGACAGGGTAGTCAATCAGCCCCAGCATTTT.